The sequence of this T cell receptor beta chain was determined in a study of blood T cell repertoires in COVID-19. Study-level information: T cells, B-cell-depleted T cells, or PBMCs provided the cDNA or gDNA that served as material.

V lost 4 bases, J lost 2 bases, and 8 bases stayed unmatched. CDR3 length equals 16 residues. The germline CDR1 and CDR2 sequences are SGHNT and YYREEE (reference sequence). Original processing notes: Amplification of reference gene primers was used by the study to estimate nucleated cell counts. The assay was immunoSEQ multiplex PCR, and TCRdb's table has in-frame clones only and misses some. V, J and clone size derive from that table, while D and trimming were established from the DNA sequence. The data hold hundreds of thousands of clones, with under 90% observed a single time. A few counts support this clone.

Material for sequencing was peripheral blood. The TCR sequence derives from a man aged 45-60 years with acute or convalescent COVID-19. The chain is built from TRBV5-4 and TRBJ2-1, with 8 bases identical to TRBD2. This CDR3 is CASSRARLAPYNEQFF. The DNA for the CDR3 is TGTGCCAGCAGCAGAGCGAGACTAGCGCCCTACAATGAGCAGTTCTTC.